These 8 T cell receptor beta chains came from one sample sequenced in a study of blood T cell repertoires in COVID-19. Sequencing was performed with immunoSEQ multiplex PCR; in TCRdb, only in-frame clones are kept and a portion is missing. The sample contains fewer than 300,000 clones, about nine tenths of which appear only once. The material sequenced was peripheral blood. Receptors originate from a man aged 45-60 years with COVID-19, enrolled during active disease.

The rearrangement uses TRBV7-6 and TRBJ1-4; 9 bases fit TRBD1. The CDR3 runs to 18 residues. Germline CDR1 reads SGHVS; CDR2 reads FNYEAQ. Losses at the gene ends were 1 base for V and 2 bases for J; bases not matched to a gene: 8. The CDR3 coding sequence is TGTGCCAGCAGCTTAGATTCGACAGGGGGTAGGACTAATGAAAAACTGTTTTTT. Its protein is CASSLDSTGGRTNEKLFF.

The chain recombines TRBV19 with TRBJ2-7; a possible D gene is TRBD2 (5 bases). In germline, CDR1 is LNHDA, CDR2 SQIVND (reference sequence). V was pared by 5 bases and J by 6 bases, with 26 bases between. The CDR3 sequence is 17 residues long. CDR3 in DNA: TGTGCCAGTAGTCAAACGCCAACGGGTTGGGAGAGGCTCGAGCAGTACTTC. It yields the protein CASSQTPTGWERLEQYF.

The chain couples TRBV6-4 to TRBJ2-3; 8 nucleotides agree with TRBD2. J gave up 4 bases and V 6 bases, and 9 bases lay outside the gene matches. Per the germline V gene, CDR1 is MRHNA and CDR2 is SNTAGT. The CDR3 extends over 15 amino acids. CDR3 DNA: TGTGCCAGCAGCCCGGGGGGGCGGCGTGCAGATACGCAGTATTTT. Amino acid sequence: CASSPGGRRADTQYF.

The rearrangement links TRBV7-2 to TRBJ2-5, with 10 nucleotides matching TRBD1. This CDR3 contains 17 residues. After removal of 0 bases from V and 3 bases from J, the junction contained 7 bases not matched to a gene. Germline values: CDR1 SGHTA, CDR2 FQGNSA. The CDR3 coding sequence is TGTGCCAGCAGCTTAGCGTCAGGGGGGACAGGGGAAGAGACCCAGTACTTC. It codes for CASSLASGGTGEETQYF. Filled out from reference TRBV7-2 and TRBJ2-5, the complete variable domain reads GAGVSQSPSNKVTEKGKDVELRCDPISGHTALYWYRQSLGQGLEFLIYFQGNSAPDKSGLPSDRFSAERTGGSVSTLTIQRTQQEDSAVYLCASSLASGGTGEETQYFGPGTRLLVL.

The gene calls are TRBV6-5 and TRBJ1-2; tentatively, D is TRBD1 (6 bases). The CDR3 length is 14 residues. From germline, CDR1 is MNHEY and CDR2 SVGAGI. With 0 bases removed from V and 8 bases from J, the gap between germline ends came to 13 bases. As DNA, the CDR3 is TGTGCCAGCAGTTACTCGAACTTCCAGGGGGGCTACACCTTC. Residues: CASSYSNFQGGYTF.

The DNA for the CDR3 is TGTGCCAGTGTATTGGGCCAGGGATACACCGGGGAGCTGTTTTTT. The encoded protein is CASVLGQGYTGELFF. The chain has TRBV19 and TRBJ2-2; possibly TRBD1 for D (5 bases). Trimming stripped 8 bases from V and 3 bases from J, with 16 bases between. Germline V gene data show CDR1 as LNHDA and CDR2 as SQIVND (reference sequence). This CDR3 contains 15 residues.

The chain joins TRBV5-5 to TRBJ1-3; D uncertain. Germline V gene sequence: CDR1 SGHKS, CDR2 YYEKEE (reference sequence). This CDR3 has 14 amino acids. V dropped 2 bases and J dropped 0 bases, with 6 bases sitting between them. The CDR3 DNA follows: TGTGCCAGCAGCTTTGGCAGCTCTGGAAACACCATATATTTT. It encodes CASSFGSSGNTIYF.

The rearrangement joins TRBV27 to TRBJ2-1, with 7 bases matching TRBD2. J lost 2 bases, V lost 3 bases, and 7 bases had no gene match. This CDR3 is 16 amino acids long. Germline values: CDR1 MNHEY, CDR2 SMNVEV (reference sequence). CDR3 sequence: CASSLFAGVTYNEQFF. CDR3 coding DNA: TGTGCCAGCAGTTTGTTTGCGGGGGTAACCTACAATGAGCAGTTCTTC.